Below are 9 T cell receptor beta chains sequenced from a single sample in a study of T cell responses to AZD1222 COVID-19 vaccine (dated by TCRdb to about 2021). Preparation of the library involved the immunoSEQ multiplex PCR assay. In TCRdb, the immuneACCESS table is reduced to in-frame sequences with V and J assigned. These tables do not hold every clone; where another copy was compared, an unresolved V gene accounts for under half, and the others remain unexplained. The sample has 120,000 or so clones on record, around 92% of them singletons. 4.4% of the sample comes from the top ten. The time point label for this specimen denotes: baseline before first vaccination. The input for sequencing was peripheral blood, taken on day 0 of AZD1222 vaccination. These receptors were taken from an adult in good health.

This clone showed up just once. The chain is built from TRBV18 and TRBJ2-6, with TRBD1 matching 7 bases. Germline CDR1 and CDR2: KGHSH and LQKENI. This CDR3 region has 18 residues. Trimming at V came to 6 bases and at J to 0 bases, leaving 11 bases not matched to a gene. DNA for the CDR3: TGTGCCAGCTCGCCCTTACAGGGGACCTTCTCTGGGGCCAACGTCCTGACTTTC. Translated, it gives CASSPLQGTFSGANVLTF.

The gene calls are TRBV11-2 and TRBJ1-1; possibly TRBD1 for D (5 bases). The CDR3 has 13 amino acids. The V end lost 7 bases, the J end lost 1 base, and 10 bases lay between the germline ends. Germline CDR1 and CDR2: SGHAT and FQNNGV. This CDR3 reads CASTPRGNTEAFF. The CDR3 region has the DNA TGTGCCAGCACGCCGAGGGGGAACACTGAAGCTTTCTTT.

The V and J genes are TRBV5-6 and TRBJ2-7; tentatively, D is TRBD1 (6 bases). Between the trimmed V and J ends, which lost 3 bases and 0 bases, there was a span of 7 bases. The CDR3 has 13 residues. CDR1 and CDR2 (germline): SGHDT, YYEEEE. CDR3 in amino acids: CASSWDTSYEQYF. CDR3 sequence (DNA): TGTGCCAGCAGCTGGGACACCTCCTACGAGCAGTACTTC. The variable domain in full, completed from reference TRBV5-6 and TRBJ2-7, reads DAGVTQSPTHLIKTRGQQVTLRCSPKSGHDTVSWYQQALGQGPQFIFQYYEEEERQRGNFPDRFSGHQFPNYSSELNVNALLLGDSALYLCASSWDTSYEQYFGPGTRLTVT.

The J gene is TRBJ1-6, the V gene TRBV4-2; D ambiguous. CDR3 length: 15 residues. Trimming stripped 0 bases from V and 4 bases from J, with 7 bases between. Germline CDR1 is LGHNA and CDR2 is YNFKEQ. CDR3 residues: CASSQDRPYNSPLHF. The CDR3, as DNA: TGTGCCAGCAGCCAAGATCGGCCTTATAATTCACCCCTCCACTTT.

The gene calls are TRBV23-1 and TRBJ2-3; 7 bases agree with TRBD2. TRBV23-1 is flagged as an ORF with uncertain function. V was clipped by 4 bases and J by 1 base; unmatched bases: 5. This CDR3 comprises 15 residues. This CDR3 reads CASSPLAECTDTQYF. Written as DNA, the CDR3 is TGCGCCAGCAGTCCTCTAGCGGAGTGCACAGATACGCAGTATTTT.

The chain joins TRBV7-2 to TRBJ2-5; D possibly matches TRBD1 or TRBD2 (5 bases each). CDR1 is SGHTA and CDR2 is FQGNSA in the germline V gene. The V and J ends lost 1 base and 7 bases respectively, with 7 bases between them. This CDR3 has 12 residues. CDR3 nucleotides: TGTGCCAGCAGCTTAGAGGGGAGGACCCAGTACTTC. Its protein is CASSLEGRTQYF.

The chain combines TRBV19 with TRBJ2-7, with a possible D match to TRBD1 (5 bases). V was shortened by 4 bases and J by 7 bases, with 14 bases between the two germline ends. The germline CDR1 and CDR2 sequences are LNHDA and SQIVND (reference sequence). This CDR3 region has 13 residues. CDR3 loop: CASSKVDSGEQYF. The CDR3 DNA sequence: TGTGCCAGTAGTAAGGTTGATTCAGGGGAGCAGTACTTC.

This chain uses TRBV7-8 with TRBJ2-1, with D unclear. The CDR3 length is 16 residues. Trimming pared 1 base from V and 0 bases from J, leaving 10 bases between. Germline V gene sequence: CDR1 SGHVS, CDR2 FQNEAQ. Written as DNA, the CDR3 is TGTGCCAGCAGCTTAGTTCGGACCCTCTCCTACAATGAGCAGTTCTTC. Protein: CASSLVRTLSYNEQFF.

The rearrangement joins TRBV5-1 to TRBJ1-2; 9 positions match TRBD1. This CDR3 is 18 amino acids long. The V segment lost 2 bases and the J segment 1 base; nucleotides outside the gene matches: 12. The germline V gene has CDR1 SGHRS and CDR2 YFSETQ. The CDR3 DNA reads TGCGCCAGCAGCTTTGGTTCTCCCGGGACAGGGATTAACTATGGCTACACCTTC. Translated: CASSFGSPGTGINYGYTF.